This T cell receptor (beta chain) was found in a study of T cell repertoires in cytomegalovirus infection. Overall study: Alongside well-studied HLA-B-restricted CMV epitopes, recently identified HLA-C-restricted CMV epitopes were also used. It can be stated that public TCR beta signatures indicated CMV infection as well as a matching HLA type.

This clonotype was seen repeatedly, ten times or more. Its antigen is unidentified. TCRdb re-derived calls from the reads in MiXCR, one entry per CDR3 protein. The data show about 900,000 distinct CDR3 sequences, with around 29% seen just once and roughly 13% held by the top ten. Whole-study results and caveats: The ex vivo response showed dominance by HLA-C-restricted CMV-specific TCR beta clonotypes.

Source: cultured CD8+ T cells from PBMCs, taken from culture after CMV antigen stimulation. The TCR originated in a human donor in good health (CMV status not recorded). Some clones in this sample may be carry-over from other donors' samples.

The chain's CDR3 is CASRRGGELFF. The CDR3 DNA reads TGTGCCAGTCGCAGGGGCGGGGAGCTGTTTTTT. This chain connects TRBV19 to TRBJ2-2; the D gene is possibly TRBD1 (6 bases). The V and J ends lost 8 bases and 7 bases respectively, with 8 bases between them. Germline lookup yields CDR1 LNHDA and CDR2 SQIVND (reference sequence). This CDR3 has 11 amino acids.